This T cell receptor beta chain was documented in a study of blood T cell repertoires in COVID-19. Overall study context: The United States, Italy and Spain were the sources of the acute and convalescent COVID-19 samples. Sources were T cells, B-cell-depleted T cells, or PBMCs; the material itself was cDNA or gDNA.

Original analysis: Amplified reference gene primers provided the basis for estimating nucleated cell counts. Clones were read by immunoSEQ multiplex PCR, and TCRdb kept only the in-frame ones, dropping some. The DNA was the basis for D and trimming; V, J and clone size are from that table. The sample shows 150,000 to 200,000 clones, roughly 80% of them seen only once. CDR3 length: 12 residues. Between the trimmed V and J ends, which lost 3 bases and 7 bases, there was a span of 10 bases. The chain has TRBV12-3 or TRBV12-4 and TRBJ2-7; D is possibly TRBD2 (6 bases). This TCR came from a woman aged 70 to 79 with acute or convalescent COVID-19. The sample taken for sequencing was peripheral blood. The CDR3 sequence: CASSFPGREQYF. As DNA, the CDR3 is TGTGCCAGCAGTTTCCCGGGGAGGGAGCAGTACTTC.